The sequence of this TCR beta chain was determined in a study of blood T cells in healthy people across ages. Study observations and caveats: Percentage of naive T cells showed a strong correlation with TCR beta diversity. Per-million-T-cell TCR beta diversity fell roughly linearly with age.

For the second PCR, which ran for roughly 6 to 12 cycles, a sample-barcoded 5' primer and a J-beta primer mix were used. TCRdb processed the 5' RACE reads anew with MiXCR; each CDR3 protein has one entry. The sample consists of roughly 1.4 million distinct CDR3 sequences, 45% to 70% of them appearing once. The V gene lost 5 bases and the J gene lost 2 bases, with 9 bases spanning the gap. This CDR3 comprises 13 residues. Per the germline V gene, CDR1 is SEHNR and CDR2 is FQNEAQ (reference sequence). As for this clonotype: Its antigen remains unidentified.

Each sample had at least 6 million PBMCs isolated. Material: blood. This TCR derives from a man aged 18-30 years in good health. The rearrangement uses TRBV7-9 and TRBJ2-5, with D unresolved. CDR3 coding DNA: TGTGCCAGCAGCCCTTGGAGTCAAGAGACCCAGTACTTC. This encodes CASSPWSQETQYF.